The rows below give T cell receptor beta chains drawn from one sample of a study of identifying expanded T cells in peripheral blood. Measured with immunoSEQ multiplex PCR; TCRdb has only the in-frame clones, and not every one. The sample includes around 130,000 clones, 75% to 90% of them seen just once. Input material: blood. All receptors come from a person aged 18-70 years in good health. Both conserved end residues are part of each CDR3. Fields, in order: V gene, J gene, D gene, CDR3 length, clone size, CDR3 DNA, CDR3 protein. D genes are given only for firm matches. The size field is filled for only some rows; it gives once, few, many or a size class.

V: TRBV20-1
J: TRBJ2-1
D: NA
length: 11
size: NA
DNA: TGCAGTGCAAGTTCCTACAATGAGCAGTTCTTC
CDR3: CSASSYNEQFF

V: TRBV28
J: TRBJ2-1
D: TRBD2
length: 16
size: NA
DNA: TGTGCCAGCAGTCTAGCTAGCGGGAGCTCCTACAATGAGCAGTTCTTC
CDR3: CASSLASGSSYNEQFF

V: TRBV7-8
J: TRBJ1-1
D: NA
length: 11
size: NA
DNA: TGTGCCAGCAGCTTGAACACTGAAGCTTTCTTT
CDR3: CASSLNTEAFF

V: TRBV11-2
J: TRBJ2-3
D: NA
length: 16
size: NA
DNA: TGTGCCAGCAGCTTAGTTCCCCTTAGGGCAGCGGATACGCAGTATTTT
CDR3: CASSLVPLRAADTQYF

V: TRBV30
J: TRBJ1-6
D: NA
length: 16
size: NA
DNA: TGTGCCTCCGACTCAGGGGCTGGATCCTATAATTCACCCCTCCACTTT
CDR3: CASDSGAGSYNSPLHF

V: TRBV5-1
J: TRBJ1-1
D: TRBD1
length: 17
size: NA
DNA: TGCGCCAGCAGCACATACTGGACAGGGGGCGCGGGGACTGAAGCTTTCTTT
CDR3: CASSTYWTGGAGTEAFF

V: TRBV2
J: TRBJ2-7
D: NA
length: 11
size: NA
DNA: TGTGCCAGCAGGGTGGTGAGCGAGCAGTACTTC
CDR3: CASRVVSEQYF

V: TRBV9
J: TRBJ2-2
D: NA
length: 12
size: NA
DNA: TGTGCCAGCAGCCCCGGAGCCGGGGAGCTGTTTTTT
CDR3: CASSPGAGELFF

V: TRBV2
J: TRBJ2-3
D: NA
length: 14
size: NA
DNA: TGTGCCAGCAGCAACATCTCCCTCCCAGATACGCAGTATTTT
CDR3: CASSNISLPDTQYF

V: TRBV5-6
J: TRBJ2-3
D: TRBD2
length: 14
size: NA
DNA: TGTGCCAGCAGCCCATGGGAGGGTGCAGATACGCAGTATTTT
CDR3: CASSPWEGADTQYF

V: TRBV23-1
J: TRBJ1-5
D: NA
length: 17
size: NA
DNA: TGCGCCAGCAGTCAATGTCGTGCGACAGTACACAATCAGCCCCAGCATTTT
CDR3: CASSQCRATVHNQPQHF

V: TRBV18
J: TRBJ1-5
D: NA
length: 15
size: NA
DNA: TGTGCCAGCTCACCACTCCGGACACAGAATCAGCCCCAGCATTTT
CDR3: CASSPLRTQNQPQHF

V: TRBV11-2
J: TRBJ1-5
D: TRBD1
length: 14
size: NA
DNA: TGTGCCAGCAGCCGGGACAGGGGGAATCAGCCCCAGCATTTT
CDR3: CASSRDRGNQPQHF

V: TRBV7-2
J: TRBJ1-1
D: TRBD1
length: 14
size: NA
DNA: TGTGCCAGCAGGGACAGGGGGCGTGTCACTGAAGCTTTCTTT
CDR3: CASRDRGRVTEAFF

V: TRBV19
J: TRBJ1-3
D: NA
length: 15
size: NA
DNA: TGTGCCAGTAGTACCAGGCCCTTCTCTGGAAACACCATATATTTT
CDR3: CASSTRPFSGNTIYF

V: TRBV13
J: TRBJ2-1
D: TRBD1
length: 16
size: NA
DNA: TGTGCCAGCAGCTTAGGAGGGACAGCCGCCTACAATGAGCAGTTCTTC
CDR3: CASSLGGTAAYNEQFF

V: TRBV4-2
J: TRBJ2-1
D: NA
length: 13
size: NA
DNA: TGTGCCAGCAGCCAATTGTTGGATTATGGGCAGTTCTTC
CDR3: CASSQLLDYGQFF

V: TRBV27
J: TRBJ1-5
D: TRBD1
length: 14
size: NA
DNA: TGTGCCAGCAGTTTTACAGGGGCCAATCAGCCCCAGCATTTT
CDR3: CASSFTGANQPQHF

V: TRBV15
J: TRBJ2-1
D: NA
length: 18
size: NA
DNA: TGTGCCACCAGCAGACCCGGGACTATGGGGGCCACCTACAATGAGCAGTTCTTC
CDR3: CATSRPGTMGATYNEQFF

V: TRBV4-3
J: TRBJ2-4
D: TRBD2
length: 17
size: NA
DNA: TGCGCCAGCAGCCAAGATCGGGCTAGCGGGGACAAAAACATTCAGTACTTC
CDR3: CASSQDRASGDKNIQYF

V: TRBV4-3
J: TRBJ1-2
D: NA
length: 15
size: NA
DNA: TGCGCCAGCAGCCAAGAAAAAGGGGCCAGCTATGGCTACACCTTC
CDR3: CASSQEKGASYGYTF

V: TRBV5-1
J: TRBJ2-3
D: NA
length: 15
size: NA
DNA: TGCGCCAGCAGCTTGGGTAATATAGTCACAGATACGCAGTATTTT
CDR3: CASSLGNIVTDTQYF

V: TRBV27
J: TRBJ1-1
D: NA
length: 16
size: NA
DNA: TGTGCCAGCAGCTCGGGTCTCCGGGCTTTGAACACTGAAGCTTTCTTT
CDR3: CASSSGLRALNTEAFF

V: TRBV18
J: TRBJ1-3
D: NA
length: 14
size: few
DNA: TGTGCCACCACACCACGGAGCTCTGGAAACACCATATATTTT
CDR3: CATTPRSSGNTIYF

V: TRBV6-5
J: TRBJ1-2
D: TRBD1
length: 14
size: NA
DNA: TGTGCCAGCAGATCCCCGGGGACAGGGTATGGCTACACCTTC
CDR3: CASRSPGTGYGYTF

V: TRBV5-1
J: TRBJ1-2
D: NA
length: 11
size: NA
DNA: TGCGCCAGCAGCTTCGACAGTCTCTACACCTTC
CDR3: CASSFDSLYTF

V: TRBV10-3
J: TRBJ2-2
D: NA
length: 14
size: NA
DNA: TGTGCCATCAGTGAGGCAGCCAACACCGGGGAGCTGTTTTTT
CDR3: CAISEAANTGELFF

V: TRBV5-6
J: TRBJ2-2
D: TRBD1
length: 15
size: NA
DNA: TGTGCCAGCAGCTTAATCGACAGGGATTCCGGGGAGCTGTTTTTT
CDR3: CASSLIDRDSGELFF

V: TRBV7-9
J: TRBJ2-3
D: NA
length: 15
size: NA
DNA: TGTGCCAGCAGCTTAAGACTCCGGGGAACAGATACGCAGTATTTT
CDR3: CASSLRLRGTDTQYF

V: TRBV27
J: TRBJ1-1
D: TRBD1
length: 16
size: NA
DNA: TGTGCCAGCAGTACGCGGTCCGGGACAGGGGTTACTGAAGCTTTCTTT
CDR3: CASSTRSGTGVTEAFF

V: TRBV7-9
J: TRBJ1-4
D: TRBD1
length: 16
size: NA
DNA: TGTGCCAGCAGCCTACCTTTGGGACAGAATCGGGAAAAACTGTTTTTT
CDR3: CASSLPLGQNREKLFF

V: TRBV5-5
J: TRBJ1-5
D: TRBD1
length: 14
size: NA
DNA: TGTGCCAGCTCCTTTACAGGGGGTAATCAGCCCCAGCATTTT
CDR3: CASSFTGGNQPQHF

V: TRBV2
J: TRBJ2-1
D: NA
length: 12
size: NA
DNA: TGTGCGAGCCAGAGCGGAAGTAATGAGCAGTTCTTC
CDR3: CASQSGSNEQFF

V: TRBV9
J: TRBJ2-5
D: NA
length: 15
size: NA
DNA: TGTGCCAGCAGCGTAGAATCCTGGGATCAAGAGACCCAGTACTTC
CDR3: CASSVESWDQETQYF

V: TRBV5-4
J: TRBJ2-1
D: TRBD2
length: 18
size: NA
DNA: TGTGCCAGCAGCTTGAAGGTAGCGGGAGGCCCCTCCTACAATGAGCAGTTCTTC
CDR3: CASSLKVAGGPSYNEQFF

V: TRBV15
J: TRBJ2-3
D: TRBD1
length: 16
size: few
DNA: TGTGCCACCAGCAGACGGACAGGGGGCGCTTCAGATACGCAGTATTTT
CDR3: CATSRRTGGASDTQYF

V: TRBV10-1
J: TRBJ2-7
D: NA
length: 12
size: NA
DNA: TGCGCCAGCAGCCCATCGGCGGGCGAGCAGTACTTC
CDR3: CASSPSAGEQYF

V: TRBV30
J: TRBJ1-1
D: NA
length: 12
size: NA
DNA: TGTGCCTGGAGTCACAGGGAGGGTGAAGCTTTCTTT
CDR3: CAWSHREGEAFF

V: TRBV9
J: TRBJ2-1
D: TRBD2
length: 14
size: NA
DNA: TGTGCCAGCAGCGTAGTGGGAGGGGTCGGAGAGCAGTTCTTC
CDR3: CASSVVGGVGEQFF

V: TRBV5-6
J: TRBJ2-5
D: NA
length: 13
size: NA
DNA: TGTGCCAGCAGCTTGGGGGTCCTAGAGACCCAGTACTTC
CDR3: CASSLGVLETQYF

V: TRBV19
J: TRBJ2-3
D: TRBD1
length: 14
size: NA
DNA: TGTGCCAGTACCGACAGGGGAGGTGCAGATACGCAGTATTTT
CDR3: CASTDRGGADTQYF

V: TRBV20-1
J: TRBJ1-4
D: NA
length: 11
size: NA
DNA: TGCAGTGCTAGTCCGGCAGGGAGACTGTTTTTT
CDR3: CSASPAGRLFF

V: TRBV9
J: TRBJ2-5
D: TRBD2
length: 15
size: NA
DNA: TGTGCCAGCAGCGTACTAGCGGGGCCCCAAGAGACCCAGTACTTC
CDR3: CASSVLAGPQETQYF

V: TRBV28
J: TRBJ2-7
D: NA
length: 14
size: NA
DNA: TGTGCCAGCAGTCCGAGCGGGCGGGCCTACGAGCAGTACTTC
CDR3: CASSPSGRAYEQYF

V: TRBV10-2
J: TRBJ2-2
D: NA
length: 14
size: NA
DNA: TGCGCCAGCCTCCCTCAGCTTAACACCGGGGAGCTGTTTTTT
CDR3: CASLPQLNTGELFF

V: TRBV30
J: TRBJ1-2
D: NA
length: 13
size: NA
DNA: TGTGCCTGGGGCCCTGTTAGTGGCGATGGCTACACCTTC
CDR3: CAWGPVSGDGYTF